The 25 T cell receptor beta chains listed next were all sequenced from one sample in a study of T-cell reconstitution after alpha-beta-depleted transplantation in children. Unique molecular identifiers were built into the TCRbeta library. One entry per CDR3 protein results from TCRdb running MiXCR on the PCR reads. The table shows about 640,000 distinct CDR3 sequences, with over 10% occurring only once. The input for sequencing was PBMCs, mostly from graft donor cells, taken 360 days after TCRalphabeta/CD19-depleted stem cell transplant. All receptors derive from a male patient under 18 who had a stem cell transplant for acute myeloid leukemia, so the T cells may come from the graft donor.

J is TRBJ2-2 and V is TRBV24-1; possible D gene TRBD2, 5 bases. CDR1 and CDR2 from the germline V gene are KGHDR and SFDVKD. The V and J ends lost 3 bases and 2 bases respectively, with 15 bases between them. There are 17 residues in the CDR3. In DNA, the CDR3 is TGTGCCACCAGTGATAGGAGGAGGAGGCCTAACACCGGGGAGCTGTTTTTT. Its protein product is CATSDRRRRPNTGELFF.

In its sample, this clonotype was seen many times. The rearrangement joins TRBV29-1 to TRBJ2-1, with TRBD2 matching 10 bases. The V segment lost 1 base and the J segment 1 base; nucleotides outside the gene matches: 7. CDR1 is SQVTM, CDR2 ANQGSEA, per germline. The CDR3 has 17 residues. In DNA form, the CDR3 reads TGCAGCGTTGAAGGGACTAGCGGATTCCCGTCCTACAATGAGCAGTTCTTC. It codes for CSVEGTSGFPSYNEQFF.

The V call is TRBV18, the J call TRBJ2-1, with unresolved D. Germline-derived CDR1 and CDR2 are KGHSH and LQKENI. The ends were cut back, 0 bases at V and 8 bases at J, with 14 bases in the middle. This CDR3 has 15 residues. This CDR3 reads CASSPPTFVWDEQFF. The CDR3 DNA reads as TGTGCCAGCTCACCACCTACCTTTGTTTGGGATGAGCAGTTCTTC.

This clonotype was detected many times. The chain carries TRBV7-2 and TRBJ2-3, with 7 bases aligning to TRBD2. The J segment lost 1 base and the V segment lost 5 bases, leaving 9 bases of the junction unmatched. Germline CDR1 SGHTA, CDR2 FQGNSA. The CDR3 spans 16 residues. The CDR3 nucleotides are TGTGCCAGCAGCATCATGGGGAGGGGCCGCACAGATACGCAGTATTTT. Protein product: CASSIMGRGRTDTQYF.

This clonotype has more than one count but fewer than ten. V usage is TRBV9 and J usage is TRBJ2-1; no clear D. Trimming took 4 bases from V and 1 from J, leaving 12 bases between them. CDR3 length: 15 amino acids. Germline values: CDR1 SGDLS, CDR2 YYNGEE. CDR3 coding DNA: TGTGCCAGCAGCCTTTCCCCAACATCCTACAATGAGCAGTTCTTC. Its protein is CASSLSPTSYNEQFF.

The chain carries TRBV24-1 and TRBJ2-1; perhaps TRBD2 as D (5 bases). Germline loops: CDR1 KGHDR, CDR2 SFDVKD. Trimming left V 2 bases short and J 9 bases short, with 19 bases between. This CDR3 has 16 residues. The CDR3 region has the DNA TGTGCCACCAGTGATTGGGAGTTCTTAGTCGTCAGTGAGCAGTTCTTC. Its translation: CATSDWEFLVVSEQFF.

CDR3 protein: CASSPSPGYNEQFF. DNA for the CDR3: TGTGCCAGCAGCCCATCTCCCGGGTACAATGAGCAGTTCTTC. The chain links TRBV7-9 to TRBJ2-1; D not resolved. Germline CDR1 SEHNR, CDR2 FQNEAQ (reference sequence). With 5 bases removed from V and 4 bases from J, the gap between germline ends came to 12 bases. The CDR3 runs 14 residues.

This chain joins TRBV7-8 and TRBJ2-5; 8 nucleotides agree with TRBD2. This CDR3 region has 15 residues. The junction had 10 bases not matched to a gene; V was cut back by 5 bases and J by 5 bases. Germline lookup yields CDR1 SGHVS and CDR2 FQNEAQ. The CDR3 sequence is CASSVSGTRTETQYF. The CDR3 coding sequence is TGTGCCAGCAGCGTCTCCGGGACTAGAACTGAGACCCAGTACTTC.

V is TRBV5-1 and J is TRBJ2-1; D is perhaps TRBD2 (6 bases). The V end was cut by 5 bases, the J end by 8 bases, with 14 bases between. Germline-derived CDR1 and CDR2 are SGHRS and YFSETQ. The CDR3 covers 13 residues. CDR3 amino acids: CASSGGSGDEQFF. CDR3 in DNA: TGCGCCAGCAGTGGGGGGTCGGGCGATGAGCAGTTCTTC. Together with reference TRBV5-1 and TRBJ2-1, the CDR3 gives the full variable domain: KAGVTQTPRYLIKTRGQQVTLSCSPISGHRSVSWYQQTPGQGLQFLFEYFSETQRNKGNFPGRFSGRQFSNSRSEMNVSTLELGDSALYLCASSGGSGDEQFFGPGTRLTVL.

This clonotype occurred a few times. The V and J genes are TRBV5-5 and TRBJ2-7, with D perhaps TRBD1 (6 bases). The CDR3 totals 13 residues. The germline V gene encodes CDR1 SGHKS and CDR2 YYEKEE (reference sequence). Trimming pared 5 bases from V and 5 bases from J, leaving 14 bases between. CDR3 sequence: CASSFTGTNEQYF. The CDR3 DNA sequence: TGTGCCAGCAGTTTTACCGGGACAAACGAGCAGTACTTC.

A few counts support this clonotype. This chain joins TRBV7-9 and TRBJ2-1; D is ambiguous. This CDR3 is 13 amino acids long. Trimming cost V 8 bases and J 4 bases, with 12 bases left between them. Germline V gives CDR1 SEHNR, CDR2 FQNEAQ (reference sequence). CDR3 DNA sequence: TGTGCCAGCGGTGGACCGCGATACAATGAGCAGTTCTTC. This translates into CASGGPRYNEQFF.

This clonotype was counted between two and nine times. The chain employs TRBV28 and TRBJ2-7; 14 bases are shared with TRBD2. This CDR3 has 19 amino acids. The germline CDR1 and CDR2 sequences are MDHEN and SYDVKM. J lost 7 bases, V lost 6 bases, and 20 bases had no gene match. The chain's CDR3 is CASSPSGTSGRVPRREQYF. The CDR3 coding sequence is TGTGCCAGCAGCCCCTCCGGGACTAGCGGGAGAGTCCCTAGGCGGGAGCAGTACTTC.

The chain joins TRBV2 to TRBJ2-2; the match to TRBD2 covers 8 bases. This CDR3 has 17 residues. Losses at the gene ends were 2 bases for V and 4 bases for J; bases not matched to a gene: 9. Germline assignment: CDR1 SNHLY and CDR2 FYNNEI. The CDR3 here is CASSERKAGVITGELFF. In nucleotides, the CDR3 is TGTGCCAGCAGTGAAAGAAAAGCGGGAGTAATCACCGGGGAGCTGTTTTTT.

This clonotype was found a few times. The J gene is TRBJ1-5, the V gene TRBV6-2 or TRBV6-3; TRBD1 matches at 9 bases. V lost 0 bases and J lost 4; bases outside the gene matches: 7. Germline V gene lookup returns CDR1 MNHEY and CDR2 SVGEGT. This CDR3 is built from 17 residues. The CDR3 here is CASSYSRTGVWNQPQHF. The CDR3 DNA reads TGTGCCAGCAGTTACTCGAGGACAGGGGTTTGGAATCAGCCCCAGCATTTT.

This clonotype was recorded a few times. V is TRBV20-1 and J is TRBJ2-1; D may be TRBD2 (6 bases). Trimming stripped 2 bases from V and 10 bases from J, with 24 bases between. The length of the CDR3 is 16 residues. Germline values: CDR1 DFQATT, CDR2 SNEGSKA (reference sequence). The CDR3 bases are TGCAGTGCTAGATCCCTAGGGACTCCGATAAAAAGAGAGCAGTTCTTC. Encoded protein: CSARSLGTPIKREQFF.

This clonotype was observed many times. The V gene is TRBV7-9, the J gene TRBJ2-3, with D tentatively TRBD2 (5 bases). Trimming stripped 2 bases from V and 10 bases from J, with 19 bases between. The CDR3 runs to 15 residues. Per germline, CDR1 SEHNR and CDR2 FQNEAQ (reference sequence). The CDR3 reads CASSLTRLTKVAQYF. The CDR3 DNA follows: TGTGCCAGCAGCTTAACAAGGTTGACTAAGGTTGCGCAGTATTTT.

This clonotype was found many times. J is TRBJ2-1 and V is TRBV4-2; maybe TRBD2 (6 bases). V was trimmed by 0 bases and J by 10 bases, leaving 16 bases between them. The length of the CDR3 is 15 residues. Germline CDR1 is LGHNA and CDR2 is YNFKEQ. DNA of the CDR3: TGTGCCAGCAGCCAAGATCCCTTAAGGGCGGGGGAGCAGTTCTTC. Translating it yields CASSQDPLRAGEQFF.

This chain joins TRBV20-1 and TRBJ2-5, with 10 bases identical to TRBD2. The CDR3 has 17 residues. The germline CDR1 and CDR2 sequences are DFQATT and SNEGSKA (reference sequence). The V segment lost 1 base and the J segment 5 bases; nucleotides outside the gene matches: 13. Here the CDR3 reads CSARAPGLATYPETQYF. The CDR3 nucleotides read TGCAGTGCTAGAGCCCCGGGACTAGCGACGTACCCCGAGACCCAGTACTTC.

This clonotype was seen a single time. The J gene is TRBJ2-3, the V gene TRBV12-3 or TRBV12-4; maybe TRBD1 (5 bases). V lost 1 base, J lost 7 bases, and 6 bases lay in between. This CDR3 spans 12 amino acids. The CDR3 coding sequence is TGTGCCAGCAGTTTAGGGGGCAATACGCAGTATTTT. It yields the protein CASSLGGNTQYF.

This clonotype was seen only a few times. The chain is built from TRBV29-1 and TRBJ2-7; the match to TRBD2 covers 13 bases. Germline V CDR1 and CDR2: SQVTM, ANQGSEA. This CDR3 contains 16 residues. Trimming removed 5 bases from V and 1 base from J; junction bases left unmatched: 8. CDR3 sequence: CSVSVPGLAGSYEQYF. CDR3 DNA sequence: TGCAGCGTTTCGGTTCCGGGACTAGCGGGATCCTACGAGCAGTACTTC.

The sample holds many counts of this clonotype. This sequence joins TRBV6-7 and TRBJ2-7; tentative D call: TRBD1 (6 bases). TRBV6-7 is assigned to the ORF class and has an uncertain function. The CDR3 contains 14 residues. V lost 1 base and J lost 6, with 13 bases in between. CDR3 residues: CASSYLIRDTEQYF. The DNA of the CDR3 is TGTGCCAGCAGTTACTTGATCCGGGACACCGAGCAGTACTTC.

This clonotype was picked up many times. This chain links TRBV7-6 with TRBJ2-5; weak D call: TRBD1 (6 bases). Germline V gene data show CDR1 as SGHVS and CDR2 as FNYEAQ. The CDR3 is 13 amino acids. V dropped 3 bases and J dropped 4 bases, with 9 bases sitting between them. Here the CDR3 DNA reads TGTGCCAGCAGCTTCGGCAGGGGAGAGACCCAGTACTTC. Translation: CASSFGRGETQYF.

V and J are TRBV7-7 and TRBJ2-2; the D gene could be TRBD1 or TRBD2 (5 bases each). CDR3 length: 13 amino acids. The germline gives CDR1 SSHAT, CDR2 FNYEAQ (reference sequence). V lost 4 bases to trimming and J lost 7 bases, with 10 bases between them. CDR3 sequence reads: CASSWGKHGELFF. The CDR3 DNA follows: TGTGCCAGCAGCTGGGGGAAGCACGGGGAGCTGTTTTTT.

The sample holds many counts of this clonotype. The V call is TRBV12-3 or TRBV12-4, the J call TRBJ2-7; 11 bases match TRBD2. J gave up 1 base and V 6 bases, and 8 bases lay outside the gene matches. This CDR3 spans 16 amino acids. CDR3 protein: CASRRGTSGQSYEQYF. The CDR3 DNA reads TGTGCCAGCAGGCGGGGGACTAGCGGACAATCCTACGAGCAGTACTTC.

The rearrangement joins TRBV30 to TRBJ2-7; D is ambiguous. From germline, CDR1 is GTSNPN and CDR2 SVGIG (reference sequence). The CDR3 is 11 amino acids. V dropped 3 bases and J dropped 3 bases, with 6 bases sitting between them. CDR3 in amino acids: CAWRPVYEQYF. As DNA, the CDR3 is TGTGCCTGGAGGCCTGTCTACGAGCAGTACTTC.